The T cell receptor beta chain described here comes from a study of OX40 agonist ivuxolimab in advanced cancers. Sequenced by immunoSEQ multiplex PCR; TCRdb stores in-frame clones only, minus some. Of approximately 11,000 clones listed, over 70% were seen once; the top ten hold about 17%. CDR3 length: 16 amino acids. Germline CDR1 and CDR2: SGHRS and YFSETQ. With 2 bases removed from V and 3 bases from J, the gap between germline ends came to 18 bases. As regards this clone: Its antigen is not known.

Study observations and caveats: Within 6 weeks, CD4+ and CD8+ blood T cells expanded clonally at 0.1 to 3.0 mg/kg.

Any history of autoimmune disease or systemic immunosuppression disqualified patients. The chain combines TRBV5-1 with TRBJ2-7; possible D gene TRBD2, 6 bases. The material sequenced was CD4+ or CD8+ T cells sorted from blood, taken in a trial of the OX40 agonist ivuxolimab. The TCR sequence derives from an adult with an advanced solid tumor such as melanoma, head and neck, liver or kidney cancer. Here the CDR3 reads CASSFLPGGASYEQYF. As DNA, the CDR3 is TGCGCCAGCAGCTTCCTACCAGGCGGGGCAAGCTACGAGCAGTACTTC.